This entry lists 3 T cell receptor beta chains sequenced from one sample in a study of cytomegalovirus exposure and HLA in healthy donors. Repertoires were generated with immunoSEQ multiplex PCR, while TCRdb's copy carries only in-frame clones and drops some. The table records around 180,000 clones, 86% of them present only once. Sequencing used PBMCs. Receptors originate from a woman younger than 35 in good health and CMV-seronegative.

This clone was observed once. This chain links TRBV6-1 with TRBJ2-3; a weak D match, TRBD2 (6 bases). CDR1 MNHNS and CDR2 SASEGT come from the germline V gene. The CDR3 covers 14 residues. V dropped 1 base and J dropped 2 bases, with 7 bases sitting between them. This CDR3 reads CASSEGLDTDTQYF. The CDR3 DNA sequence: TGTGCCAGCAGTGAAGGACTAGACACAGATACGCAGTATTTT.

The rearrangement uses TRBV7-9 and TRBJ2-5, with 7 bases that match TRBD2. After removal of 6 bases from V and 1 base from J, the junction contained 2 bases not matched to a gene. Germline CDR1 reads SEHNR; CDR2 reads FQNEAQ (reference sequence). This CDR3 comprises 13 residues. CDR3 region: CASRREGQETQYF. CDR3 DNA: TGTGCCAGCAGGAGGGAGGGCCAAGAGACCCAGTACTTC.

This sequence joins TRBV10-2 and TRBJ2-1, with 10 positions matching TRBD2. Germline V lookup: CDR1 WSHSY, CDR2 SAAADI. V lost 3 bases and J lost 0; bases outside the gene matches: 2. The CDR3 covers 16 residues. CDR3 sequence (DNA): TGCGCCAGCAGTGAAAGCGGGAGGGGCTCCTACAATGAGCAGTTCTTC. It yields the protein CASSESGRGSYNEQFF.